This T cell receptor beta chain was captured in a study of T cells in localized non-small cell lung cancer. V shed 2 bases and J shed 4 bases, with 11 bases lying between them. Germline V gene sequence: CDR1 SGHDN, CDR2 FVKESK. This CDR3 comprises 14 residues. The assay was immunoSEQ multiplex PCR, and TCRdb's table has in-frame clones only and misses some. The table shows approximately 76,000 clones, with around 80% occurring only once. Study-wide points: Compared with tumor, uninvolved adjacent lung displayed greater T cell clonality, ranking highest overall.

In the case of this clone: The antigen remains undetermined.

The source of this sequence is a female donor over 55 with stage I lung adenocarcinoma. The sequencing here drew on peripheral blood, taken before any cancer treatment. This rearrangement joins TRBV14 to TRBJ2-5; weak D call: TRBD1 (5 bases). The CDR3 here is CASSQLPGPETQYF. The CDR3 DNA reads as TGTGCCAGCAGCCAATTACCAGGGCCAGAGACCCAGTACTTC.